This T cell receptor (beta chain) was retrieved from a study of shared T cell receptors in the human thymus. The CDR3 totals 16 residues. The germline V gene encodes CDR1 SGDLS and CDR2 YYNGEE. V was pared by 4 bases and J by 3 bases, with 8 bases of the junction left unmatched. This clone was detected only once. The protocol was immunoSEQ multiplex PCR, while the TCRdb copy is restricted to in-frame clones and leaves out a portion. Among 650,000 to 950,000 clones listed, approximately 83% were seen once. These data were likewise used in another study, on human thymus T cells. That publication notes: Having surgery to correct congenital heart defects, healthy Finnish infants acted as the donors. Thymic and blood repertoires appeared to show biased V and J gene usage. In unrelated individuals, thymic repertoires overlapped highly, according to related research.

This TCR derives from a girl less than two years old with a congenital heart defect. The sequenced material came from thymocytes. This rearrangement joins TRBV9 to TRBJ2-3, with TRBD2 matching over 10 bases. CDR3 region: CASSPRGSGGTDTQYF. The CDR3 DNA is TGTGCCAGCAGCCCCCGGGGTAGCGGGGGGACAGATACGCAGTATTTT.